Detailed here is one T cell receptor (beta chain). This entry is derived from a study of blood T cell repertoires in COVID-19. The overall study: Acute-phase and convalescent COVID-19 samples originated in the United States, Italy and Spain. The analysed material was cDNA or gDNA that came from T cells, B-cell-depleted T cells, or PBMCs.

In the original analysis: Counts of nucleated cells, estimated from reference gene primer amplification, were obtained. Sequenced by immunoSEQ multiplex PCR; TCRdb stores in-frame clones only, minus some. V and J calls and clone size come straight from that table; D and trimming were deduced from the DNA. The sample has some 270,000 clones; roughly 91% are singletons. CDR1 is SGHKS and CDR2 is YYEKEE in the germline V gene (reference sequence). Trimming removed 4 bases at V and 4 bases at J, with 8 bases between. The CDR3 extends over 13 amino acids. This chain links TRBV5-5 with TRBJ2-2, with unresolved D. Specimen: peripheral blood. The sequence came from a man under 40 with acute or convalescent COVID-19. The CDR3 is CASSRLATGELFF. The CDR3 DNA is TGTGCCAGCAGCCGTCTGGCCACCGGGGAGCTGTTTTTT.